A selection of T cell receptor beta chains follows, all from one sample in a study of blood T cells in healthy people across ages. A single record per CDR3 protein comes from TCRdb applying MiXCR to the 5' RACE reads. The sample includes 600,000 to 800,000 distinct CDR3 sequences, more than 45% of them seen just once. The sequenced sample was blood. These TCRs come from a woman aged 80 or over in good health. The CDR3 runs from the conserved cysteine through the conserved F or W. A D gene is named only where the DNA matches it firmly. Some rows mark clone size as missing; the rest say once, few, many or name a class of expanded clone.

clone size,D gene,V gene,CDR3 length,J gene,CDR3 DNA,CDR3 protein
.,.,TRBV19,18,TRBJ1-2,TGTGCCAGTACCCTCCAGATCCGGGACACCGCACTCTCCTATGGCTACACCTTC,CASTLQIRDTALSYGYTF
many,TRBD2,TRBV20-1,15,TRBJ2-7,TGCAGTACACGCCTTTGGGGAGTAGCGGGCTACGAGCAGTACTTC,CSTRLWGVAGYEQYF
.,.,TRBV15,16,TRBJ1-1,TGTGCCACCAGCAGGGTATACTTGGGGGGGCCCCCTGAAGCTTTCTTT,CATSRVYLGGPPEAFF
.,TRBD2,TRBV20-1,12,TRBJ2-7,TGCAGTGCTGGGGCGGGGGGTTACGAGCAGTACTTC,CSAGAGGYEQYF
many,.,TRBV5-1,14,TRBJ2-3,TGCGCCAGCTCATCAGGGGTTAGCACAGATACGCAGTATTTT,CASSSGVSTDTQYF
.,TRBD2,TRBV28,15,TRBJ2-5,TGTGCCAGCCGTCTAGCGGGGGGGAATCAAGAGACCCAGTACTTC,CASRLAGGNQETQYF
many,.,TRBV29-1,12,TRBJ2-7,TGCAGCGGCCTCCCCCCTGGTGGGGAGCAGTACTTC,CSGLPPGGEQYF
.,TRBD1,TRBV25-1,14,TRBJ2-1,TGTGCCAGCGGGTGGGCAGGGGGCAATTATGAGCAGTTCTTC,CASGWAGGNYEQFF
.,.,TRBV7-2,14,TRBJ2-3,TGTGCCAGCAGCCACAGAAAGAACACAGATACGCAGTATTTT,CASSHRKNTDTQYF
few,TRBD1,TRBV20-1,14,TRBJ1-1,TGCAGTGCTAGAGATGGGACAGGGCTGACTGAAGCTTTCTTT,CSARDGTGLTEAFF
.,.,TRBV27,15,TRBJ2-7,TGTGCCAGCAGTGTCAGTGTCCTACCGACCTACGAGCAGTACTTC,CASSVSVLPTYEQYF
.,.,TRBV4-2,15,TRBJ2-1,TGTGCCAGCACCCCTCGGACAGGGAGGGGGGGTGAGCAGTTCTTC,CASTPRTGRGGEQFF
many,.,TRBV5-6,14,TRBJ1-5,TGTGCCAGCAGCTTGCCAGGGAGCAATCAGCCCCAGCATTTT,CASSLPGSNQPQHF
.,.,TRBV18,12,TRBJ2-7,TGTGCCAGCGCACCAGGGCGTGGGGAGCAGTACTTC,CASAPGRGEQYF
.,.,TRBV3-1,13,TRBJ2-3,TGTGCCAGCAGCCCTATTCAAGCAGGCACGCAGTATTTT,CASSPIQAGTQYF
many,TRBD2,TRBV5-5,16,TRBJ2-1,TGTGCCAGCAGCTCACAAGTAGCGGGAGGGTACAATGAGCAGTTCTTC,CASSSQVAGGYNEQFF
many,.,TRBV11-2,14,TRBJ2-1,TGTGCCAGCAGTCCCCTTACGGGATACAATGAGCAGTTCTTC,CASSPLTGYNEQFF
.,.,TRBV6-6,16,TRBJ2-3,TGTGCCAGCAGTTACGGCCTAGCGAGGGAAACAGATACGCAGTATTTT,CASSYGLARETDTQYF
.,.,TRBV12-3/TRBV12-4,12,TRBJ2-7,TGTGCCAGCAGGCTGGGGACCTACGAGCAGTACTTC,CASRLGTYEQYF
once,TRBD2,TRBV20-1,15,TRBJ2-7,TGCAGTGCCGGGAGGGACCGAGGAAAAAACTACGAGCAGTACTTC,CSAGRDRGKNYEQYF
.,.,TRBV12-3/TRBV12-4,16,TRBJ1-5,TGTGCCAGCAGTGCATCCGGCGGCGGTAGCAATCAGCCCCAGCATTTT,CASSASGGGSNQPQHF
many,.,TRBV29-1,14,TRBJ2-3,TGCAGCGTTGAACAGGGCCCGAGGTCAGATACGCAGTATTTT,CSVEQGPRSDTQYF
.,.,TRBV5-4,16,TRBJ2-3,TGTGCCAGCAGCTTGGCGCGGGGTGTTCAGGCAGATACGCAGTATTTT,CASSLARGVQADTQYF
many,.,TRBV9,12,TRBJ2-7,TGTGCCCCCTTCGGGGGAAGGAGAGGACGGTACTTC,CAPFGGRRGRYF
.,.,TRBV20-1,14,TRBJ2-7,TGCAGTGCTAGAGGTAGGGTAGGGCCCTACGAGCAGTACTTC,CSARGRVGPYEQYF
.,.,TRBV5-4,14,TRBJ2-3,TGTGCCAGCAGCCCCATGGGGCTGGCAGATACGCAGTATTTT,CASSPMGLADTQYF
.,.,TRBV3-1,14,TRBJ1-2,TGTGCCAGCAGCCAAGATGGAGGCTTTTATGGCTACACCTTC,CASSQDGGFYGYTF
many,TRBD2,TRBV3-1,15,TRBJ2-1,TGTGCCAGCAGCAACGGGGGGACGGCCTACAATGAGCAGTTCTTC,CASSNGGTAYNEQFF
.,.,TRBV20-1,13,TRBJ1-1,TGCAGTGCTAGTGGCATGGCGAGGACTGAAGCTTTCTTT,CSASGMARTEAFF
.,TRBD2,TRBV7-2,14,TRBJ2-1,TGTGCCAGCAGCTCCGGACTAGCTCCTAGTGAGCAGTTCTTC,CASSSGLAPSEQFF
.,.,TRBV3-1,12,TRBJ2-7,TGTGCCAGCAGCCAAGAAGCAAGCGAGCAGTACTTC,CASSQEASEQYF
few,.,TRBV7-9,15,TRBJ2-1,TGTGCCAGCAGCCCAGCGGGCCTTGCTCAGGATGAGCAGTTCTTC,CASSPAGLAQDEQFF
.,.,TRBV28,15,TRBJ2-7,TGTGCCAGCAGTCAAAGCGGGTCTCCCAACAATGAGCAGTACTTC,CASSQSGSPNNEQYF
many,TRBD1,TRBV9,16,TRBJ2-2,TGTGCCAGCAGCGTATTTCAGGGGGCAGGAACCGGGGAGCTGTTTTTT,CASSVFQGAGTGELFF
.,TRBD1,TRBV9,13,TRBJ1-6,TGTGCCAGTATGGGACAGGGCAATTCACCCCTCCACTTT,CASMGQGNSPLHF
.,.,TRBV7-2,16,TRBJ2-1,TGTGCCAGCAGCTTAGTGACCGGGGCGCTTGGGAATGAGCAGTTCTTC,CASSLVTGALGNEQFF
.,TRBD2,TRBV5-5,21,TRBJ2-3,TGTGCCAGCAGCCAAACCCCCGGGACTAGCGGGACCGGCCGAAGCACAGATACGCAGTATTTT,CASSQTPGTSGTGRSTDTQYF
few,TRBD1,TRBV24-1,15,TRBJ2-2,TGTGCCACCAGAGCCCAGGGGGCGAACACCGGGGAGCTGTTTTTT,CATRAQGANTGELFF
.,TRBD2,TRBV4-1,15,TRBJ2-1,TGCGCCAGCAGCCAAGATCAGGATAGCGGGTATGAGCAGTTCTTC,CASSQDQDSGYEQFF
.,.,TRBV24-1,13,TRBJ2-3,TGTGCCACCAGTGGTCCGGGCACAGATACGCAGTATTTT,CATSGPGTDTQYF